These 26 T cell receptor beta chains originate from one sample sequenced in a study of CD8 T cell repertoires and HIV-1 epitope variants. Using immunoSEQ multiplex PCR, the repertoire was profiled, and TCRdb retains in-frame clones only, with some absent. This table has tens of thousands of clones, roughly 81% appearing once. The source material was uncultured baseline CD8+ T cells from peripheral blood mononuclear cells (PBMCs). The receptors originated from a male donor with HIV.

The genes are TRBV5-5 and TRBJ2-5; TRBD1 matches at 8 bases. Germline V lookup: CDR1 SGHKS, CDR2 YYEKEE (reference sequence). The CDR3 length is 14 residues. Trimming cost V 4 bases and J 9 bases; bases outside gene matches: 11. CDR3 amino acids: CASSGSTGAEAQYF. The CDR3 coding sequence is TGTGCCAGCAGCGGATCGACAGGGGCTGAGGCCCAGTACTTC. The whole variable domain, remainder taken from reference TRBV5-5 and TRBJ2-5, is DAGVTQSPTHLIKTRGQQVTLRCSPISGHKSVSWYQQVLGQGPQFIFQYYEKEERGRGNFPDRFSARQFPNYSSELNVNALLLGDSALYLCASSGSTGAEAQYFGPGTRLLVL.

CDR3 DNA sequence: TGTGCCAGCAGCTTAAGACAGGGCACTGAAGCTTTCTTT. It yields the protein CASSLRQGTEAFF. This chain links TRBV13 with TRBJ1-1; TRBD1 agrees at 7 bases. J gave up 4 bases and V 2 bases, and 1 base lay outside the gene matches. From germline, CDR1 is PRHDT and CDR2 FYEKMQ (reference sequence). This CDR3 has 13 amino acids.

This rearrangement joins TRBV5-1 to TRBJ2-3, with D hard to call. The CDR3 runs 11 residues. Germline V gene data show CDR1 as SGHRS and CDR2 as YFSETQ. V was trimmed by 1 base and J by 6 bases, leaving 3 bases between them. CDR3 in amino acids: CASSLKDTQYF. The CDR3 DNA is TGCGCCAGCAGCTTGAAGGATACGCAGTATTTT.

This clone occurred once. The genes are TRBV9 and TRBJ1-3; D remains ambiguous. This CDR3 has 13 amino acids. CDR1 is SGDLS and CDR2 is YYNGEE in the germline V gene. V was pared by 2 bases and J by 3 bases, with 6 bases between. CDR3 DNA sequence: TGTGCCAGCAGCGTGATGGGTGGAAACACCATATATTTT. Amino acid sequence: CASSVMGGNTIYF.

The J gene is TRBJ2-1, the V gene TRBV6-5, with a possible D match to TRBD2 (6 bases). The germline V gene has CDR1 MNHEY and CDR2 SVGAGI. There are 14 residues in the CDR3. V dropped 5 bases and J dropped 3 bases, with 11 bases sitting between them. The CDR3 nucleotides are TGTGCCAGCAGTCACCGGGACTTCTACAATGAGCAGTTCTTC. Its protein is CASSHRDFYNEQFF.

CDR3 region: CASSRHREQPQHF. The DNA of the CDR3 is TGTGCCAGCAGCCGACACAGGGAACAGCCCCAGCATTTT. V and J are TRBV27 and TRBJ1-5; maybe TRBD1 (6 bases). Germline-derived CDR1 and CDR2 are MNHEY and SMNVEV (reference sequence). The CDR3 is made up of 13 amino acids. V was pared by 6 bases and J by 7 bases, with 13 bases between.

The chain joins TRBV15 to TRBJ1-2; TRBD1 is a possible D gene (5 bases). V was cut by 0 bases and J by 8 bases, with 19 bases left in between. The germline CDR1 and CDR2 sequences are LNHNV and YYDKDF (reference sequence). This CDR3 is built from 16 residues. The CDR3 coding sequence is TGTGCCACCAGCAGAGAGGGAAGGGGAGATCTGTTGGGCTACACCTTC. Translated, it gives CATSREGRGDLLGYTF.

This chain connects TRBV10-3 to TRBJ2-3; a weak D match, TRBD1 (5 bases). Germline CDR1 is ENHRY and CDR2 is SYGVKD. The CDR3 is made up of 15 amino acids. Trimming pared 3 bases from V and 4 bases from J, leaving 14 bases between. Here the CDR3 DNA reads TGTGCCATCAGTGATGGCGAACAGGCGTCAGATACGCAGTATTTT. Residues: CAISDGEQASDTQYF.

This chain links TRBV2 with TRBJ2-6; no firm D call. Trimming removed 1 base at V and 0 bases at J, with 7 bases between. The CDR3 totals 16 residues. Germline assignment: CDR1 SNHLY and CDR2 FYNNEI. The CDR3 spells CASSEGRTSGANVLTF. The CDR3 DNA follows: TGTGCCAGCAGTGAAGGGCGGACCTCTGGGGCCAACGTCCTGACTTTC. The complete variable domain, with remaining parts taken from reference TRBV2 and TRBJ2-6, reads EPEVTQTPSHQVTQMGQEVILRCVPISNHLYFYWYRQILGQKVEFLVSFYNNEISEKSEIFDDQFSVERPDGSNFTLKIRSTKLEDSAMYFCASSEGRTSGANVLTFGAGSRLTVL.

In its sample, this clone was seen a few times. This chain connects TRBV15 to TRBJ2-7, with unresolved D. Trimming removed 5 bases at V and 0 bases at J, with 17 bases between. CDR3 length: 16 amino acids. Germline V lookup: CDR1 LNHNV, CDR2 YYDKDF (reference sequence). The CDR3 reads CATSPSRYGSSYEQYF. The CDR3 DNA reads TGTGCCACCAGCCCATCGCGGTACGGAAGCTCCTACGAGCAGTACTTC.

This clone was recorded a few times. The genes are TRBV15 and TRBJ1-2; 9 nucleotides line up with TRBD1. The CDR3 contains 11 residues. V shed 11 bases and J 8 bases; nucleotides not matched to a gene: 6. CDR1 LNHNV and CDR2 YYDKDF come from the germline V gene (reference sequence). Here the CDR3 reads CASTGGDGYTF. In nucleotides, the CDR3 is TGTGCCTCCACAGGGGGCGACGGCTACACCTTC. The whole variable domain, filled in from reference TRBV15 and TRBJ1-2, reads DAMVIQNPRYQVTQFGKPVTLSCSQTLNHNVMYWYQQKSSQAPKLLFHYYDKDFNNEADTPDNFQSRRPNTSFCFLDIRSPGLGDTAMYLCASTGGDGYTFGSGTRLTVV.

This clone was detected only once. J is TRBJ2-2 and V is TRBV7-2, with D possibly matching TRBD2 (5 bases). The CDR3 is 13 amino acids. Looked up from germline, CDR1 is SGHTA and CDR2 is FQGNSA. Trimming stripped 5 bases from V and 6 bases from J, with 10 bases between. The CDR3 sequence is CASSPSGAGELFF. CDR3 sequence (DNA): TGTGCCAGCAGCCCCTCCGGGGCCGGGGAGCTGTTTTTT.

In its sample, this clone was seen a few times. The CDR3 region has the DNA TGCAGTGCCTCCCGAGGGCCCACCATATATTTT. It translates to CSASRGPTIYF. The chain uses TRBV20-1 and TRBJ1-3; no firm D call. This CDR3 region has 11 residues. V was shortened by 6 bases and J by 9 bases, with 12 bases between the two germline ends. Per the germline V gene, CDR1 is DFQATT and CDR2 is SNEGSKA (reference sequence).

As to this clone: The identical CDR3 is also encoded by other nucleotide sequences in the sample. The V and J genes are TRBV7-2 and TRBJ2-1; weak D call: TRBD2 (6 bases). CDR1 SGHTA and CDR2 FQGNSA come from the germline V gene. V was pared by 1 base and J by 2 bases, with 9 bases between. This CDR3 has 15 residues. The CDR3 nucleotides read TGTGCCAGCAGCTTAGGGAGGGAGCCCTACAATGAGCAGTTCTTC. Its translation: CASSLGREPYNEQFF.

The chain couples TRBV30 to TRBJ1-1; the match to TRBD1 covers 10 bases. V was clipped by 3 bases and J by 1 base; unmatched bases: 2. The CDR3 has 14 amino acids. The germline V gene encodes CDR1 GTSNPN and CDR2 SVGIG (reference sequence). In DNA form, the CDR3 reads TGTGCCTGGAGCGGGGACAGGGGGAACACTGAAGCTTTCTTT. It specifies CAWSGDRGNTEAFF.

This clone was detected only once. This chain links TRBV6-5 with TRBJ1-1; tentative D call: TRBD1 (5 bases). The CDR3 runs 14 residues. Germline V gene lookup returns CDR1 MNHEY and CDR2 SVGAGI. Trimming pared 8 bases from V and 6 bases from J, leaving 19 bases between. CDR3 nucleotides: TGTGCCAGCTCGGAGCGGGGCTGGTCCGCTGAAGCTTTCTTT. It yields the protein CASSERGWSAEAFF.

The J gene is TRBJ1-2, the V gene TRBV7-2; D remains unclear. The V gene lost 4 bases and the J gene lost 0 bases, with 12 bases spanning the gap. The CDR3 consists of 15 residues. The germline gives CDR1 SGHTA, CDR2 FQGNSA. Here the CDR3 reads CASSYTGKSNYGYTF. The CDR3 nucleotides read TGTGCCAGCAGCTACACCGGGAAATCTAACTATGGCTACACCTTC.

The chain employs TRBV6-4 and TRBJ1-2; tentative D call: TRBD1 (6 bases). Germline V CDR1 and CDR2: MRHNA, SNTAGT. The V and J ends lost 4 bases and 6 bases respectively, with 12 bases between them. This CDR3 contains 13 residues. The CDR3 sequence: CASSGTGRDGYTF. In DNA, the CDR3 is TGTGCCAGCAGTGGAACAGGGAGAGATGGCTACACCTTC.

The chain recombines TRBV29-1 with TRBJ2-5, with D perhaps assigned TRBD1 or TRBD2 (5 bases each). The germline CDR1 and CDR2 sequences are SQVTM and ANQGSEA. The CDR3 consists of 18 residues. With 0 bases removed from V and 5 bases from J, the gap between germline ends came to 25 bases. The CDR3 nucleotides read TGCAGCGTTGAAGATGACGCCACCCGAGCGATTTGGGGGGAGACCCAGTACTTC. Translating it yields CSVEDDATRAIWGETQYF.

CDR3 nucleotides: TGTGCCAGCTCACCGTTGCCGGGAGCCGAGCAGTACTTC. The encoded protein is CASSPLPGAEQYF. This chain links TRBV18 with TRBJ2-7, with D maybe TRBD2 (6 bases). Per germline, CDR1 KGHSH and CDR2 LQKENI. Trimming stripped 3 bases from V and 6 bases from J, with 12 bases between. The CDR3 is made up of 13 amino acids. Looking up the rest from reference TRBV18 and TRBJ2-7 gives the full variable domain: NAGVMQNPRHLVRRRGQEARLRCSPMKGHSHVYWYRQLPEEGLKFMVYLQKENIIDESGMPKERFSAEFPKEGPSILRIQQVVRGDSAAYFCASSPLPGAEQYFGPGTRLTVT.

The chain links TRBV2 to TRBJ2-1; a weak D match, TRBD2 (6 bases). The germline V gene encodes CDR1 SNHLY and CDR2 FYNNEI. The V end was cut by 6 bases, the J end by 9 bases, with 24 bases between. This CDR3 has 16 residues. CDR3 in amino acids: CASRPSRGGQRGEQFF. CDR3 in DNA: TGTGCCAGCAGGCCCTCGCGGGGTGGCCAGAGGGGTGAGCAGTTCTTC. The variable domain in full, completed from reference TRBV2 and TRBJ2-1, reads EPEVTQTPSHQVTQMGQEVILRCVPISNHLYFYWYRQILGQKVEFLVSFYNNEISEKSEIFDDQFSVERPDGSNFTLKIRSTKLEDSAMYFCASRPSRGGQRGEQFFGPGTRLTVL.

This chain uses TRBV7-9 with TRBJ2-7; TRBD1 matches 9 bases. CDR3 length: 14 residues. Germline-derived CDR1 and CDR2 are SEHNR and FQNEAQ (reference sequence). V lost 5 bases to trimming and J lost 5 bases; unmatched junction nucleotides: 7. The CDR3 loop reads CASSLTGQGNEQYF. The CDR3 DNA is TGTGCCAGCAGCCTCACGGGACAGGGAAACGAGCAGTACTTC.

V gene TRBV15 combines with J gene TRBJ1-1; no clear D. V was cut by 0 bases and J by 4 bases, with 9 bases left in between. CDR1 is LNHNV and CDR2 is YYDKDF in the germline V gene (reference sequence). The CDR3 has 14 residues. In DNA, the CDR3 is TGTGCCACCAGCAGAGATAACGCCGGCACTGAAGCTTTCTTT. This encodes CATSRDNAGTEAFF.

The chain links TRBV5-1 to TRBJ2-3; tentative D call: TRBD1 (5 bases). Germline loops: CDR1 SGHRS, CDR2 YFSETQ. This CDR3 is 13 amino acids long. V gave up 2 bases and J gave up 2 bases, with 6 bases separating them. CDR3 in DNA: TGCGCCAGCAGCTTAGGGGACACAGATACGCAGTATTTT. Translation gives CASSLGDTDTQYF. Full variable domain (outside the CDR3, taken from reference TRBV5-1 and TRBJ2-3): KAGVTQTPRYLIKTRGQQVTLSCSPISGHRSVSWYQQTPGQGLQFLFEYFSETQRNKGNFPGRFSGRQFSNSRSEMNVSTLELGDSALYLCASSLGDTDTQYFGPGTRLTVL.

In its sample, this clone was seen a few times. The rearrangement uses TRBV28 and TRBJ2-1, with 9 bases aligning to TRBD2. Germline CDR1 MDHEN, CDR2 SYDVKM. There are 16 residues in the CDR3. V trimming: 3 bases; J trimming: 7 bases; junction bases outside the gene matches: 10. The CDR3 DNA reads TGTGCCAGCAGTTTTTTGGTGGCGGGGGGGCGAAATGAGCAGTTCTTC. Protein sequence: CASSFLVAGGRNEQFF.

This clone appeared a few times. The genes are TRBV5-1 and TRBJ2-5; 8 bases agree with TRBD1. Germline-derived CDR1 and CDR2 are SGHRS and YFSETQ. After removal of 5 bases from V and 5 bases from J, the junction contained 5 bases not matched to a gene. The CDR3 consists of 13 residues. CDR3 sequence reads: CASRQGVTETQYF. CDR3 coding DNA: TGCGCCAGCAGACAGGGGGTCACGGAGACCCAGTACTTC.